These 21 T cell receptor beta chains share one sample of origin, sequenced in a study of blood T cell repertoires in COVID-19 (TCRdb year 2020). The library was prepared using the immunoSEQ multiplex PCR assay. The table was pulled from immuneACCESS by TCRdb, which kept in-frame rearrangements only. Such tables lose some clones; where checked, under half of the loss comes from unresolved V genes, and the rest has no known cause. This sample lists 490,000 or so clones; roughly nine tenths were detected once. Approximately 8.3% of the sample is in the top ten clones. The sequencing input was PBMCs or T cells enriched from blood (not recorded which). Source of these receptors: a woman aged 60-75 years who had recovered from COVID-19.

The chain couples TRBV11-2 to TRBJ2-1; 8 nucleotides match TRBD1. V lost 2 bases, J lost 3 bases, and 9 bases stayed unmatched. The CDR3 runs to 17 residues. Germline CDR1 and CDR2: SGHAT and FQNNGV. The CDR3 loop reads CASSLIRTGSIYNEQFF. The DNA for the CDR3 is TGTGCCAGCAGCTTAATTAGGACAGGGAGTATCTACAATGAGCAGTTCTTC.

This chain uses TRBV5-4 with TRBJ1-2, with 10 bases lining up with TRBD1. The CDR3 is 14 amino acids. V lost 1 base to trimming and J lost 4 bases; unmatched junction nucleotides: 1. Germline V gene data show CDR1 as SGHNT and CDR2 as YYREEE (reference sequence). CDR3 DNA: TGTGCCAGCAGCTTGTGGGACAGGGGCTATGGCTACACCTTC. It codes for CASSLWDRGYGYTF.

Turning to this clone: The same CDR3 is also encoded by other DNA sequences in this sample. The chain couples TRBV5-1 to TRBJ2-2; TRBD1 might be the D (6 bases). The ends were cut back, 3 bases at V and 2 bases at J, with 11 bases in the middle. Germline lookup yields CDR1 SGHRS and CDR2 YFSETQ. This CDR3 has 15 amino acids. Written as DNA, the CDR3 is TGCGCCAGCAGCTCCACAGGGACCAACACCGGGGAGCTGTTTTTT. Encoded protein: CASSSTGTNTGELFF.

Turning to this clone: In the same sample, other DNA sequences code for this CDR3. The chain recombines TRBV18 with TRBJ2-7; 7 bases match TRBD1. From germline, CDR1 is KGHSH and CDR2 LQKENI. V was clipped by 1 base and J by 2 bases; unmatched bases: 2. The CDR3 consists of 14 residues. The CDR3 nucleotides read TGTGCCAGCTCACCACGGGACAGACCCTACGAGCAGTACTTC. It specifies CASSPRDRPYEQYF.

This rearrangement joins TRBV7-9 to TRBJ1-6; D possibly corresponds to TRBD1 (5 bases). In germline, CDR1 is SEHNR, CDR2 FQNEAQ (reference sequence). Between the trimmed V and J ends, which lost 4 bases and 9 bases, there was a span of 10 bases. This CDR3 contains 13 residues. CDR3: CASSSTTGSPLHF. For the CDR3, the DNA is TGTGCCAGCAGCTCTACCACAGGTTCACCCCTCCACTTT.

V is TRBV7-2 and J is TRBJ2-3; 7 bases are a match to TRBD2. In germline, CDR1 is SGHTA, CDR2 FQGNSA. CDR3 size: 15 residues. The V and J ends lost 4 bases and 2 bases, in that order; junction bases with no gene match: 6. CDR3 in DNA: TGTGCCAGCAGCTCTCGACTAGCCCTCACAGATACGCAGTATTTT. Translating it yields CASSSRLALTDTQYF.

The genes are TRBV7-2 and TRBJ2-3, with a possible D match to TRBD2 (5 bases). Germline CDR1 SGHTA, CDR2 FQGNSA. V was pared by 5 bases and J by 4 bases, with 13 bases between. The CDR3 contains 14 residues. The CDR3 DNA reads TGTGCCAGCAGCCCCCTCCCCGGGGCAGATACGCAGTATTTT. It encodes CASSPLPGADTQYF.

The J gene is TRBJ1-1, the V gene TRBV11-3; the match to TRBD1 covers 7 bases. Germline CDR1 is SGHNT and CDR2 is YENEEA. The junction had 7 bases not matched to a gene; V was cut back by 5 bases and J by 4 bases. The length of the CDR3 is 14 residues. Here the CDR3 reads CASSLQGQSTEAFF. The CDR3 bases are TGTGCCAGCAGCCTACAGGGGCAGAGCACTGAAGCTTTCTTT.

The rearrangement joins TRBV14 to TRBJ2-1; D may be TRBD1 (6 bases). The CDR3 has 16 amino acids. CDR1 is SGHDN and CDR2 is FVKESK in the germline V gene. The V and J ends lost 4 bases and 4 bases respectively, with 17 bases between them. The CDR3 nucleotides read TGTGCCAGCAGCCCTCTTAGGGCAGGGGAGTACAATGAGCAGTTCTTC. It yields the protein CASSPLRAGEYNEQFF.

The rearrangement links TRBV24-1 to TRBJ2-2, with TRBD2 identical over 10 bases. The germline V gene encodes CDR1 KGHDR and CDR2 SFDVKD. Losses at the gene ends were 11 bases for V and 1 base for J; bases not matched to a gene: 9. The CDR3 totals 16 residues. CDR3 in amino acids: CAIRLAGRQNTGELFF. In nucleotides, the CDR3 is TGTGCCATCAGACTAGCGGGCCGTCAGAACACCGGGGAGCTGTTTTTT.

The rearrangement links TRBV6-1 to TRBJ1-4, with D possibly being TRBD1 (5 bases). Germline V lookup: CDR1 MNHNS, CDR2 SASEGT. This CDR3 spans 14 amino acids. V lost 1 base to trimming and J lost 8 bases, with 11 bases between them. CDR3 in DNA: TGTGCCAGCAGTGAAGGGGCGGGGGAAGAAAAACTGTTTTTT. It encodes CASSEGAGEEKLFF.

The chain has TRBV11-2 and TRBJ2-7, with D tentatively TRBD2 (6 bases). Trimming took 5 bases from V and 1 from J, leaving 12 bases between them. The CDR3 contains 14 residues. Germline CDR1 SGHAT, CDR2 FQNNGV. CDR3 coding DNA: TGTGCCAGCAGCACCCGTCTAGCGTCCTACGAGCAGTACTTC. Translating gives CASSTRLASYEQYF.

The genes are TRBV9 and TRBJ1-2, with 8 bases identical to TRBD1. Germline V gives CDR1 SGDLS, CDR2 YYNGEE. V lost 4 bases, J lost 4 bases, and 3 bases stayed unmatched. The CDR3 loop spans 13 amino acids. The CDR3 bases are TGTGCCAGCAGCCCCACAGGGGGCTATGGCTACACCTTC. Amino acid sequence: CASSPTGGYGYTF. The variable domain in full, with the rest retrieved from reference TRBV9 and TRBJ1-2, is DSGVTQTPKHLITATGQRVTLRCSPRSGDLSVYWYQQSLDQGLQFLIQYYNGEERAKGNILERFSAQQFPDLHSELNLSSLELGDSALYFCASSPTGGYGYTFGSGTRLTVV.

CDR3 loop: CASSRGQGVVTGELFF. The CDR3, as DNA: TGCGCCAGCAGCCGCGGACAGGGGGTGGTCACCGGGGAGCTGTTTTTT. The chain couples TRBV5-1 to TRBJ2-2; 10 bases agree with TRBD1. V shed 4 bases and J 4 bases; nucleotides not matched to a gene: 7. The CDR3 is made up of 16 amino acids. The germline V gene encodes CDR1 SGHRS and CDR2 YFSETQ.

J is TRBJ2-7 and V is TRBV7-9; 10 bases are shared with TRBD1. Germline trimming cut 8 bases from V and 0 bases from J; bases unmatched to any gene: 4. The CDR3 totals 14 residues. Germline CDR1 and CDR2: SEHNR and FQNEAQ (reference sequence). CDR3 residues: CASAGQGSSYEQYF. CDR3 in DNA: TGTGCCAGCGCGGGACAGGGGAGCTCCTACGAGCAGTACTTC.

Points on this clone: This may arise from a read error, as a much more abundant clone is one base away. The V call is TRBV7-8, the J call TRBJ1-1, with D uncertain. The CDR3 runs to 11 residues. The germline V and J ends were trimmed by 5 bases and 4 bases, with 5 bases remaining between them. Germline assignment: CDR1 SGHVS and CDR2 FQNEAQ. CDR3 loop: CASSRSTEAFF. The CDR3, as DNA: TGTGCCAGCAGCCGGAGCACTGAAGCTTTCTTT.

This clone was found once. The rearrangement links TRBV9 to TRBJ1-1, with D unresolved. Germline CDR1 reads SGDLS; CDR2 reads YYNGEE. Trimming shortened V by 3 bases and J by 1 base, and 7 bases separated the two germline ends. This CDR3 contains 13 residues. The CDR3 loop is CASSAGRNTEAFF. CDR3 coding DNA: TGTGCCAGCAGCGCGGGGAGGAACACTGAAGCTTTCTTT.

The gene calls are TRBV15 and TRBJ1-2; no clear D. CDR1 is LNHNV, CDR2 YYDKDF, per germline (reference sequence). Trimming took 0 bases from V and 0 from J, leaving 11 bases between them. The CDR3 has 16 residues. The DNA for the CDR3 is TGTGCCACCAGCAGAGATCTCACCGCAGCTAACTATGGCTACACCTTC. Translation gives CATSRDLTAANYGYTF.

The rearrangement links TRBV10-3 to TRBJ1-2; D is unresolved. CDR1 and CDR2 from the germline V gene are ENHRY and SYGVKD. V was clipped by 6 bases and J by 8 bases, with 13 bases between them. The CDR3 covers 12 residues. CDR3 DNA sequence: TGTGCCATCAGGACGGAGGGAAGAGGCTACACCTTC. Its translation: CAIRTEGRGYTF.

This clone showed up just once. The J gene is TRBJ2-3, the V gene TRBV3-1 (or the pseudogene TRBV3-2), with 7 nucleotides matching TRBD2. Per the germline V gene, CDR1 is LGHDT and CDR2 is YNNKEL (reference sequence). V shed 0 bases and J 1 base; nucleotides not matched to a gene: 4. The CDR3 spans 16 residues. DNA of the CDR3: TGTGCCAGCAGCCAAGAAAGGCTAGCGGGCACAGATACGCAGTATTTT. Encoded protein: CASSQERLAGTDTQYF.

V is TRBV27 and J is TRBJ1-6; TRBD1 might be the D (5 bases). Germline assignment: CDR1 MNHEY and CDR2 SMNVEV (reference sequence). There are 12 residues in the CDR3. V shed 0 bases and J shed 16 bases, with 10 bases lying between them. The CDR3 sequence is CASSLSQGPLHF. CDR3 in DNA: TGTGCCAGCAGTTTATCGCAGGGTCCACTCCACTTT.